The 18 T cell receptor beta chains presented below share a single source sample, sequenced in a study of T cells in Graves' hyperthyroidism and ophthalmopathy. RNA transcripts were the template for amplifying TCR beta CDR3 regions. The HTBI primer set drove a first-round RT-PCR of the TCR CDR3. TCRdb independently ran MiXCR on the multiplex PCR reads; one entry per CDR3 protein. The data contain a few hundred thousand distinct CDR3 sequences, approximately 15% of them seen just once; the ten biggest clones take up around a sixth. The sample comprised blood. The receptors shown here come from a woman aged 18-35 years with Graves' hyperthyroidism.

Only a few counts were recorded for this clonotype. The chain links TRBV24-1 to TRBJ1-2; the match to TRBD1 covers 12 bases. The CDR3 is made up of 15 amino acids. V shed 7 bases and J 6 bases; nucleotides not matched to a gene: 8. Germline V gives CDR1 KGHDR, CDR2 SFDVKD. CDR3 DNA sequence: TGTGCCACCAGCGGCCGGGACAGGGGGCGAAATGGCTACACCTTC. Translation: CATSGRDRGRNGYTF.

CDR3: CASSLRGTRGMMNTEAFF. As DNA, the CDR3 is TGTGCCAGCAGCTTACGCGGCACTAGAGGGATGATGAACACTGAAGCTTTCTTT. The chain combines TRBV7-2 with TRBJ1-1; D remains unclear. Trimming removed 2 bases at V and 0 bases at J, with 19 bases between. The CDR3 sequence is 18 residues long. The V gene's germline CDR1 is SGHTA and CDR2 FQGNSA.

This clonotype was counted ten times or more. The rearrangement joins TRBV2 to TRBJ1-2; 7 nucleotides line up with TRBD1. Germline V CDR1 and CDR2: SNHLY, FYNNEI. This CDR3 region has 15 residues. V was pared by 7 bases and J by 2 bases, with 10 bases of the junction left unmatched. CDR3 nucleotides: TGTGCCAGCAACAGGGGAGGTTATTACAACTATGGCTACACCTTC. Protein sequence: CASNRGGYYNYGYTF.

J is TRBJ1-4 and V is TRBV9; D possibly corresponds to TRBD1 (6 bases). This CDR3 spans 17 amino acids. CDR1 SGDLS and CDR2 YYNGEE come from the germline V gene. The V end was cut by 1 base, the J end by 0 bases, with 13 bases between. CDR3: CASSVLDSFSTNEKLFF. The CDR3, as DNA: TGTGCCAGCAGCGTATTGGACAGCTTCTCAACTAATGAAAAACTGTTTTTT.

The chain joins TRBV29-1 to TRBJ2-2, with no clear D. Germline assignment: CDR1 SQVTM and CDR2 ANQGSEA. This CDR3 has 14 residues. The V end was cut by 5 bases, the J end by 4 bases, with 14 bases between. The CDR3 reads CSVLRVPGTGELFF. For the CDR3, the DNA is TGCAGCGTTCTAAGAGTTCCGGGCACCGGGGAGCTGTTTTTT.

This clonotype was recorded a few times. The chain carries TRBV5-6 and TRBJ1-5; 7 positions match TRBD1. This CDR3 spans 15 amino acids. The V gene end was trimmed by 0 bases and the J gene end by 5 bases; junction bases not matched to a gene: 5. Germline CDR1 reads SGHDT; CDR2 reads YYEEEE. CDR3 sequence reads: CASSLVGDSYQPQHF. The CDR3 coding sequence is TGTGCCAGCAGCTTGGTCGGGGACAGTTATCAGCCCCAGCATTTT.

As for this clonotype: Relative to the germline gene, one junction end is altered; a read error may explain this. CDR3 residues: CASTPSENTGELFF. DNA for the CDR3: TGTGCTAGCACCCCAAGCGAGAACACCGGGGAGCTGTTTTTT. The chain combines TRBV7-7 with TRBJ2-2; D ambiguous. This CDR3 has 14 residues. Germline V gene sequence: CDR1 SSHAT, CDR2 FNYEAQ (reference sequence).

V gene TRBV6-9 combines with J gene TRBJ2-7; 12 bases line up with TRBD2. The V and J ends lost 4 bases and 0 bases, in that order; junction bases with no gene match: 7. Per the germline V gene, CDR1 is MNHGY and CDR2 is SVAAGI. The CDR3 extends over 17 amino acids. CDR3 sequence reads: CASSLTSGRPLSYEQYF. The CDR3 nucleotides read TGTGCCAGCAGTTTAACTAGCGGGAGGCCCCTCTCCTACGAGCAGTACTTC.

This clonotype was counted at least ten times. This rearrangement joins TRBV11-1 to TRBJ2-1, with a tentative D call TRBD2 (6 bases). V lost 1 base to trimming and J lost 7 bases, with 14 bases between them. The length of the CDR3 is 15 residues. Germline V CDR1 and CDR2: SGHAT, FQDESV (reference sequence). The CDR3 DNA is TGTGCCAGCAGCTTAGTGGCGGGAACTCCAAATGAGCAGTTCTTC. Encoded protein: CASSLVAGTPNEQFF. Drawing the rest from reference TRBV11-1 and TRBJ2-1, the complete variable domain is EAEVAQSPRYKITEKSQAVAFWCDPISGHATLYWYRQILGQGPELLVQFQDESVVDDSQLPKDRFSAERLKGVDSTLKIQPAELGDSAMYLCASSLVAGTPNEQFFGPGTRLTVL.

This clonotype has a handful of counts. This could be a read error, since a much larger clone is one nucleotide away. This rearrangement joins TRBV2 to TRBJ2-4, with 7 bases fitting TRBD1. Germline values: CDR1 SNHLY, CDR2 FYNNEI. The CDR3 totals 14 residues. The CDR3 spells CAGRQGGLENIQYF. The CDR3 DNA sequence: TGTGCCGGCAGACAGGGCGGGCTCGAAAACATTCAGTACTTC.

This chain connects TRBV6-2 or TRBV6-3 to TRBJ2-3; D call uncertain. The germline CDR1 and CDR2 sequences are MNHEY and SVGEGT. V gave up 6 bases and J gave up 2 bases, with 9 bases separating them. The CDR3 loop spans 13 amino acids. The DNA of the CDR3 is TGTGCCAGCAGCCCCGATATCACAGATACGCAGTATTTT. Translating gives CASSPDITDTQYF.

There are many counts of this clonotype. The V and J genes are TRBV11-2 and TRBJ2-2, with D uncertain. Per germline, CDR1 SGHAT and CDR2 FQNNGV. Trimming removed 1 base from V and 4 bases from J, with 10 bases in between. CDR3 length: 15 amino acids. This chain's CDR3 is CASSLGTRSTGELFF. The CDR3 DNA reads as TGTGCCAGCAGCTTAGGAACACGGAGCACCGGGGAGCTGTTTTTT. The full variable domain, with the rest looked up from reference TRBV11-2 and TRBJ2-2, is EAGVAQSPRYKIIEKRQSVAFWCNPISGHATLYWYQQILGQGPKLLIQFQNNGVVDDSQLPKDRFSAERLKGVDSTLKIQPAKLEDSAVYLCASSLGTRSTGELFFGEGSRLTVL.

This clonotype was observed at least ten times. CDR3 region: CASSSPFSGRSSYNEQFF. The CDR3 DNA is TGTGCCAGCAGTTCCCCCTTTAGCGGGAGGAGCTCCTACAATGAGCAGTTCTTC. J is TRBJ2-1 and V is TRBV27; TRBD2 aligns across 10 bases. Trimming at V came to 4 bases and at J to 0 bases, leaving 9 bases not matched to a gene. CDR1 is MNHEY and CDR2 is SMNVEV in the germline V gene (reference sequence). The CDR3 totals 18 residues.

There are many counts of this clonotype. The chain is built from TRBV13 and TRBJ2-2; TRBD1 matches 8 bases. V shed 1 base and J 7 bases; nucleotides not matched to a gene: 2. This CDR3 spans 14 amino acids. Germline loops: CDR1 PRHDT, CDR2 FYEKMQ (reference sequence). In DNA, the CDR3 is TGTGCCAGCAGCTTAGCAGGGGGCAACGGGGAGCTGTTTTTT. Its protein product is CASSLAGGNGELFF. The variable domain in full, with the rest retrieved from reference TRBV13 and TRBJ2-2, is AAGVIQSPRHLIKEKRETATLKCYPIPRHDTVYWYQQGPGQDPQFLISFYEKMQSDKGSIPDRFSAQQFSDYHSELNMSSLELGDSALYFCASSLAGGNGELFFGEGSRLTVL.

The chain combines TRBV12-3 or TRBV12-4 with TRBJ2-1, with 9 positions matching TRBD2. V lost 6 bases, J lost 5 bases, and 8 bases stayed unmatched. There are 15 residues in the CDR3. The CDR3 region has the DNA TGTGCCAGCAGCGAACTAGCGGGCAGACACAATGAGCAGTTCTTC. Encoded protein: CASSELAGRHNEQFF.

This clonotype was seen at least ten times. The rearrangement joins TRBV9 to TRBJ2-6; D not certain. V lost 0 bases to trimming and J lost 2 bases, with 6 bases between them. The CDR3 totals 15 residues. Germline CDR1 SGDLS, CDR2 YYNGEE. For the CDR3, the DNA is TGTGCCAGCAGCGTAGGGGTGGCTGGGGCCAACGTCCTGACTTTC. Protein product: CASSVGVAGANVLTF. Using reference TRBV9 and TRBJ2-6 for the parts outside the CDR3, the full variable domain is DSGVTQTPKHLITATGQRVTLRCSPRSGDLSVYWYQQSLDQGLQFLIQYYNGEERAKGNILERFSAQQFPDLHSELNLSSLELGDSALYFCASSVGVAGANVLTFGAGSRLTVL.

This clonotype has at least ten counts. This chain links TRBV30 with TRBJ1-1; 7 bases match TRBD1. The V gene's germline CDR1 is GTSNPN and CDR2 SVGIG (reference sequence). V trimming: 6 bases; J trimming: 3 bases; junction bases outside the gene matches: 7. CDR3 length equals 13 residues. CDR3 in amino acids: CACTDRVDTEAFF. The CDR3 DNA is TGTGCCTGCACCGACAGGGTGGACACTGAAGCTTTCTTT. Complete variable domain (other parts from reference TRBV30 and TRBJ1-1): SQTIHQWPATLVQPVGSPLSLECTVEGTSNPNLYWYRQAAGRGLQLLFYSVGIGQISSEVPQNLSASRPQDRQFILSSKKLLLSDSGFYLCACTDRVDTEAFFGQGTRLTVV.

The sample holds many counts of this clonotype. This chain links TRBV11-2 with TRBJ2-1; 7 bases align to TRBD2. V shed 1 base, J shed 3 bases, and the junction held 9 bases outside the gene matches. Germline assignment: CDR1 SGHAT and CDR2 FQNNGV. This CDR3 contains 17 residues. CDR3 DNA sequence: TGTGCCAGCAGCTTAGGCGGCGCGGGAGTGGTCTACAATGAGCAGTTCTTC. Protein sequence: CASSLGGAGVVYNEQFF.